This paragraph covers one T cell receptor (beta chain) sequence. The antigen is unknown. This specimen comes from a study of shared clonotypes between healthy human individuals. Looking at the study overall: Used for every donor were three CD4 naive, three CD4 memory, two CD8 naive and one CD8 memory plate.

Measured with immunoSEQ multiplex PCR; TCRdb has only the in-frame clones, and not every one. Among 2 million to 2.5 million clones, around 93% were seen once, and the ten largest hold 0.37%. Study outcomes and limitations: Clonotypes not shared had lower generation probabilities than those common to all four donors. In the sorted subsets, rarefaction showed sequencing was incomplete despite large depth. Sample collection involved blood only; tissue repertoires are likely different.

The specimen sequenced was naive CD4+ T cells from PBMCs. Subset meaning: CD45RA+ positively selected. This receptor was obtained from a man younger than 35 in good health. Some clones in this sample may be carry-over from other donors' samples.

DNA of the CDR3: TGTGCCAGCTCACCACTAGCGGGAGGGCCCCTCGATGAGCAGTTCTTC. Its protein product is CASSPLAGGPLDEQFF. The chain employs TRBV18 and TRBJ2-1; 11 bases line up with TRBD2. This CDR3 contains 16 residues. Trimming removed 1 base from V and 8 bases from J; junction bases left unmatched: 7. Per germline, CDR1 KGHSH and CDR2 LQKENI.